The 10 T cell receptor beta chains listed next were all sequenced from one sample in a study of blood T cell repertoires in COVID-19. The table came from immunoSEQ multiplex PCR; TCRdb's copy has only in-frame clones and leaves some out. The table lists tens of thousands of clones, about four fifths of them singletons. The sequenced material came from peripheral blood. Source of these receptors: a man in his forties or fifties with active or convalescent COVID-19.

CDR3 region: CASNQGGGLLTDTQYF. Here the CDR3 DNA reads TGTGCCAGTAACCAAGGCGGGGGACTCCTCACAGATACGCAGTATTTT. The chain links TRBV19 to TRBJ2-3; 7 bases are shared with TRBD2. Germline trimming cut 7 bases from V and 2 bases from J; bases unmatched to any gene: 12. The CDR3 is made up of 16 amino acids. The germline V gene has CDR1 LNHDA and CDR2 SQIVND (reference sequence).

The V gene is TRBV4-3, the J gene TRBJ1-6; TRBD1 agrees at 9 bases. V was clipped by 0 bases and J by 6 bases; unmatched bases: 3. The CDR3 sequence is 16 residues long. Germline V gene data show CDR1 as LGHNA and CDR2 as YSLEER. The CDR3 sequence is CASSQDSDRGNSPLHF. The CDR3 coding sequence is TGCGCCAGCAGCCAAGATTCGGACAGGGGTAATTCACCCCTCCACTTT.

CDR3 sequence (DNA): TGTGCCAGCAACATAGGGGGGGACTACAATGAGCAGTTCTTC. Its translation is CASNIGGDYNEQFF. The rearrangement joins TRBV7-9 to TRBJ2-1, with D perhaps TRBD2 (7 bases). Germline V gene sequence: CDR1 SEHNR, CDR2 FQNEAQ (reference sequence). This CDR3 has 14 residues. V was trimmed by 7 bases and J by 3 bases, leaving 13 bases between them.

Turning to this clone: Other DNA sequences in the sample encode the same CDR3. This chain uses TRBV19 with TRBJ2-3, with D perhaps TRBD2 (6 bases). The CDR3 runs to 13 residues. V lost 5 bases and J 1 base, leaving 7 bases between the germline ends. The V gene's germline CDR1 is LNHDA and CDR2 SQIVND (reference sequence). The CDR3 nucleotides are TGTGCCAGTAGTGGCGGGGGCACAGATACGCAGTATTTT. It specifies CASSGGGTDTQYF.

The rearrangement joins TRBV28 to TRBJ2-7; no reliable D call. The CDR3 has 11 amino acids. Germline lookup yields CDR1 MDHEN and CDR2 SYDVKM. Trimming cost V 7 bases and J 5 bases, with 9 bases left between them. CDR3 bases: TGTGCCAGCACCAGCGCGAACGAGCAGTACGTC. Translating it yields CASTSANEQYV.

The CDR3 nucleotides are TGTGCCAGCAGCTTAGGAAGACAGGGGAATTCACCCCTCCACTTT. Translation: CASSLGRQGNSPLHF. The J gene is TRBJ1-6, the V gene TRBV7-2; 8 bases match TRBD1. Germline V gives CDR1 SGHTA, CDR2 FQGNSA. This CDR3 is 15 amino acids long. V lost 1 base, J lost 7 bases, and 3 bases stayed unmatched.

The rearrangement joins TRBV19 to TRBJ1-3, with 8 bases aligning to TRBD1. V was pared by 6 bases and J by 0 bases, with 4 bases of the junction left unmatched. Germline loops: CDR1 LNHDA, CDR2 SQIVND (reference sequence). The length of the CDR3 is 15 residues. Here the CDR3 reads CASRDGTGSGNTIYF. CDR3 nucleotides: TGTGCCAGTAGAGACGGGACAGGCTCTGGAAACACCATATATTTT.

CDR3: CASSPVAGGEQFF. Here the CDR3 DNA reads TGTGCCAGCAGCCCCGTGGCGGGGGGGGAGCAGTTCTTC. This chain connects TRBV3-1 (or the pseudogene TRBV3-2) to TRBJ2-1; 9 bases agree with TRBD2. The CDR3 spans 13 residues. CDR1 is LGHDT and CDR2 is YNNKEL in the germline V gene (reference sequence). J was trimmed by 10 bases and V by 4 bases; bases with no gene match: 5.

This clone has just a few counts. This chain connects TRBV24-1 to TRBJ2-3; 10 nucleotides align to TRBD1. The CDR3 loop spans 16 amino acids. Germline CDR1 is KGHDR and CDR2 is SFDVKD. The trim removed 4 bases at V and 5 bases at J, leaving 8 bases unmatched. In DNA form, the CDR3 reads TGTGCCACCAGTGACTTGACAGGGGGCGAAGTAGATACGCAGTATTTT. Translation: CATSDLTGGEVDTQYF.

The rearrangement uses TRBV7-2 and TRBJ1-2, with TRBD1 matching 9 bases. V was pared by 1 base and J by 6 bases, with 12 bases of the junction left unmatched. This CDR3 is built from 17 residues. Germline assignment: CDR1 SGHTA and CDR2 FQGNSA. CDR3: CASSLDRAGTGSNGYTF. The CDR3 nucleotides are TGTGCCAGCAGCTTAGATAGGGCGGGGACAGGGTCGAATGGCTACACCTTC.